One and the same sample provided the 7 T cell receptor beta chains below, sequenced in a study of blood T cell repertoires in COVID-19. The data were produced by immunoSEQ multiplex PCR, yet TCRdb's version contains in-frame clones alone and is incomplete. The sample lists 100,000 to 150,000 clones, roughly 86% occurring once. The sequencing sample was made of peripheral blood. The receptors come from a human donor in a cohort sampled during active COVID-19.

The chain couples TRBV12-3 or TRBV12-4 to TRBJ1-4, with D possibly being TRBD1 (5 bases). V gave up 6 bases and J gave up 10 bases, with 15 bases separating them. There are 13 residues in the CDR3. The CDR3 DNA reads TGTGCCAGCAGGGATGGGGGGGGTGGAAAACTGTTTTTT. Protein sequence: CASRDGGGGKLFF.

The genes are TRBV12-3 or TRBV12-4 and TRBJ2-7, with no clear D. The CDR3 totals 11 residues. Trimming removed 10 bases at V and 2 bases at J, with 9 bases between. CDR3 coding DNA: TGTGCCACCTTGCAGGCCTACGAGCAGTACTTC. This sequence encodes CATLQAYEQYF.

The chain is built from TRBV12-3 or TRBV12-4 and TRBJ1-4; 7 bases are shared with TRBD1. The CDR3 consists of 13 residues. V dropped 4 bases and J dropped 13; count of bases not matched to a gene: 9. The DNA of the CDR3 is TGTGCCAGCAGTTACGGGACAGCTCAAGGACTGTTTTTT. Translated, it gives CASSYGTAQGLFF.

This chain joins TRBV6-1 and TRBJ1-4; D is unclear. Germline loops: CDR1 MNHNS, CDR2 SASEGT. The CDR3 runs 13 residues. The V end was cut by 0 bases, the J end by 6 bases, with 5 bases between. The CDR3 sequence is CASSEANYEKLFF. CDR3 bases: TGTGCCAGCAGTGAAGCCAATTATGAAAAACTGTTTTTT.

The gene calls are TRBV23-1 and TRBJ1-2; TRBD1 might be the D (6 bases). TRBV23-1 is identified as an open reading frame with a role that is uncertain. Trimming left V 6 bases short and J 1 base short, with 9 bases between. This CDR3 is 13 amino acids long. The CDR3 sequence is CASRGGGNYGYTF. For the CDR3, the DNA is TGCGCCAGCAGGGGAGGGGGTAACTATGGCTACACCTTC.

This sequence joins TRBV4-1 and TRBJ1-5, with D unresolved. This CDR3 is 12 amino acids long. V was trimmed by 8 bases and J by 0 bases, leaving 5 bases between them. Germline CDR1 is MGHRA and CDR2 is YSYEKL. CDR3 protein: CASSHSNQPQHF. CDR3 in DNA: TGCGCCAGCTCCCATAGCAATCAGCCCCAGCATTTT.

V usage is TRBV28 and J usage is TRBJ2-1; TRBD1 might be the D (6 bases). V was cut by 8 bases and J by 12 bases, with 14 bases left in between. In germline, CDR1 is MDHEN, CDR2 SYDVKM. The CDR3 contains 11 residues. The CDR3 loop is CASRLGARQFF. As DNA, the CDR3 is TGTGCCAGCCGCTTGGGGGCTCGGCAGTTCTTC.